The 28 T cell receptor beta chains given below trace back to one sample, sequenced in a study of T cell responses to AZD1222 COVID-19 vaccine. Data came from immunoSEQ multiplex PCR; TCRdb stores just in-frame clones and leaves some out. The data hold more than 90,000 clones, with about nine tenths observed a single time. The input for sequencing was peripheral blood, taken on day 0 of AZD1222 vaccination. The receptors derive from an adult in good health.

The CDR3 protein is CASTTLGAGGEQYF. The DNA for the CDR3 is TGTGCCAGCACCACCCTCGGCGCCGGGGGAGAGCAGTACTTC. The chain combines TRBV27 with TRBJ2-7; D perhaps matches TRBD2 (6 bases). The V and J ends lost 7 bases and 7 bases respectively, with 20 bases between them. Looked up from germline, CDR1 is MNHEY and CDR2 is SMNVEV (reference sequence). CDR3 size: 14 residues.

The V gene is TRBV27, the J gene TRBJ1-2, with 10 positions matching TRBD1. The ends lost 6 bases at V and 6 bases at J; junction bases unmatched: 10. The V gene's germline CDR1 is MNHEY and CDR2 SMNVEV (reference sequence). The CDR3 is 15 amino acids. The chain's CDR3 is CASRGGTGVTNGYTF. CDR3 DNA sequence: TGTGCCAGCAGGGGGGGGACAGGGGTTACGAATGGCTACACCTTC.

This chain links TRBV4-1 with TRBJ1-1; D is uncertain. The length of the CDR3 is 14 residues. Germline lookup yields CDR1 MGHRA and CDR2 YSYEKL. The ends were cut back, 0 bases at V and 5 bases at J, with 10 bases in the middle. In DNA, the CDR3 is TGCGCCAGCAGCCAAGATGGGGATATTACTGAAGCTTTCTTT. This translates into CASSQDGDITEAFF.

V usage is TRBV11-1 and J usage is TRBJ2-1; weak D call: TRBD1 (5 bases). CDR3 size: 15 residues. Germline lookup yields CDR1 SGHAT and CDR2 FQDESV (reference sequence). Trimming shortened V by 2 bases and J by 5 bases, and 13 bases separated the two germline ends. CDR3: CASSLSIPRDNEQFF. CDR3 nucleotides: TGTGCCAGCAGCTTATCCATACCCAGGGACAATGAGCAGTTCTTC.

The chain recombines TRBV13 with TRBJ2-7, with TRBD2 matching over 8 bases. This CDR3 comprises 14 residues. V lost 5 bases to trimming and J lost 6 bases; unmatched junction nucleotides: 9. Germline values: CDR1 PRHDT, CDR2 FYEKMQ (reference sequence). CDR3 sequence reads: CASSRASGGVEQYF. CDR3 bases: TGTGCCAGCAGCCGAGCATCGGGAGGGGTCGAGCAGTACTTC.

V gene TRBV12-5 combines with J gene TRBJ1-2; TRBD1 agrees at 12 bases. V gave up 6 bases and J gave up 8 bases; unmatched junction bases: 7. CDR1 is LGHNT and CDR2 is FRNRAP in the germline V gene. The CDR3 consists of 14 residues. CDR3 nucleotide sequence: TGTGCTAGTGGATGGGACAGGGGGCGAGAAGGCTACACCTTC. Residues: CASGWDRGREGYTF.

CDR3 DNA: TGTGCCAGCAGTGACAAGAGTGTCGGTGAGCAGTTCTTC. Its protein is CASSDKSVGEQFF. The V call is TRBV2, the J call TRBJ2-1, with no clear D. V dropped 3 bases and J dropped 9 bases, with 12 bases sitting between them. Per the germline V gene, CDR1 is SNHLY and CDR2 is FYNNEI. The CDR3 loop spans 13 amino acids.

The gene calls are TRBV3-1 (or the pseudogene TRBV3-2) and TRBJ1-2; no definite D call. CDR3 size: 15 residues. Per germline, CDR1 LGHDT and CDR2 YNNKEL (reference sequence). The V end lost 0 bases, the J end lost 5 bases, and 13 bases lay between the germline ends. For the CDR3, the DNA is TGTGCCAGCAGCCAAGATCTCTCGGAAGGGTATGGCTACACCTTC. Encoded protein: CASSQDLSEGYGYTF.

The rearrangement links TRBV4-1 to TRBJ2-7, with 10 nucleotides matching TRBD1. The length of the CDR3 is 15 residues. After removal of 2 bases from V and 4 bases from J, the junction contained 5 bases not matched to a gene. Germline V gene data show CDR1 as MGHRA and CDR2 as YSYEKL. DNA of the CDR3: TGCGCCAGCAGCCAAAGGACAGGGGGGTCATACGAGCAGTACTTC. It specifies CASSQRTGGSYEQYF.

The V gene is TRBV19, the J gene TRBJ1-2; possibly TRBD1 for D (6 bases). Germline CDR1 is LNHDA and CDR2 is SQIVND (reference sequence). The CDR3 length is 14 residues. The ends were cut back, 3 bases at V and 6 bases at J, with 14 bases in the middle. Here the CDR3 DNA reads TGTGCCAGTAGTATCGGAACAGGGATCCATGGCTACACCTTC. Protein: CASSIGTGIHGYTF. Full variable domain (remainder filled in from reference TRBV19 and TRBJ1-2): DGGITQSPKYLFRKEGQNVTLSCEQNLNHDAMYWYRQDPGQGLRLIYYSQIVNDFQKGDIAEGYSVSREKKESFPLTVTSAQKNPTAFYLCASSIGTGIHGYTFGSGTRLTVV.

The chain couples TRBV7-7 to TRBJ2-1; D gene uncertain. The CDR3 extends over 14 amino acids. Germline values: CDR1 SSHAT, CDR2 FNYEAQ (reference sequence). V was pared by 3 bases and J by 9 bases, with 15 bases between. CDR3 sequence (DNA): TGTGCCAGCAGCTTGGGTCCTTCGGACGGTGAGCAGTTCTTC. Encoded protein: CASSLGPSDGEQFF.

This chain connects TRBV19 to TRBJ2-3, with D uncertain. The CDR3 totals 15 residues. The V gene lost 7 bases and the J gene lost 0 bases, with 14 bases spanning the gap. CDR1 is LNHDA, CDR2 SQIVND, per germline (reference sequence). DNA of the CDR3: TGTGCCAGTAATAGGAGCCCTTTTAGCACAGATACGCAGTATTTT. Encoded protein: CASNRSPFSTDTQYF.

CDR3 sequence reads: CASSLTGDFEETQYF. CDR3 DNA: TGTGCCAGCAGCTTAACAGGGGACTTTGAAGAGACCCAGTACTTC. The chain uses TRBV13 and TRBJ2-5; tentative D call: TRBD1 (7 bases). CDR3 size: 15 residues. Per the germline V gene, CDR1 is PRHDT and CDR2 is FYEKMQ (reference sequence). The V end lost 2 bases, the J end lost 3 bases, and 13 bases lay between the germline ends.

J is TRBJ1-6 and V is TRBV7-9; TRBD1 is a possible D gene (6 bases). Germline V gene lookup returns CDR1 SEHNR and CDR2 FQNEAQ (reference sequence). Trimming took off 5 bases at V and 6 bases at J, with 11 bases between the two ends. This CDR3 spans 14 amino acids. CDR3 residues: CASSQGGGNSPLHF. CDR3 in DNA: TGTGCCAGCAGCCAAGGGGGGGGTAATTCACCCCTCCACTTT.

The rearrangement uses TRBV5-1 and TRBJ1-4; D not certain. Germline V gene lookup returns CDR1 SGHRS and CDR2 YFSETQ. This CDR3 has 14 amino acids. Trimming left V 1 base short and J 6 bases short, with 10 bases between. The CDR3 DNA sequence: TGCGCCAGCAGCTTGACGGACCAGGATGAAAAACTGTTTTTT. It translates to CASSLTDQDEKLFF.

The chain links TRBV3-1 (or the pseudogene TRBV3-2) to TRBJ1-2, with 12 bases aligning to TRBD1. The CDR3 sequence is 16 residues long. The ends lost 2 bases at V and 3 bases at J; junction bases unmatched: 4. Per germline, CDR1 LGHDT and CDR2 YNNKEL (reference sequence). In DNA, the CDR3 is TGTGCCAGCAGCCAAAGGGGACAGGGGGCAGACTATGGCTACACCTTC. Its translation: CASSQRGQGADYGYTF.

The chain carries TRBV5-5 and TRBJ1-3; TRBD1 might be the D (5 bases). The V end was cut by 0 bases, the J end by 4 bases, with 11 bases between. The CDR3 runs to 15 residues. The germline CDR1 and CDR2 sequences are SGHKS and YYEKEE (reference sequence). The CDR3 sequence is CASSLGQFFGNTIYF. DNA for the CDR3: TGTGCCAGCAGCTTGGGACAGTTCTTCGGAAACACCATATATTTT.

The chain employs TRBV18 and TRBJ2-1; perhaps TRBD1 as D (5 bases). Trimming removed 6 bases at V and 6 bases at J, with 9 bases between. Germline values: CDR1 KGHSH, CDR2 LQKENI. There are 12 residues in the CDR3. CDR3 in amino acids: CASSSRANEQFF. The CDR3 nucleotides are TGTGCCAGCTCTTCCAGGGCCAATGAGCAGTTCTTC. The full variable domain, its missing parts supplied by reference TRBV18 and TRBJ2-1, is NAGVMQNPRHLVRRRGQEARLRCSPMKGHSHVYWYRQLPEEGLKFMVYLQKENIIDESGMPKERFSAEFPKEGPSILRIQQVVRGDSAAYFCASSSRANEQFFGPGTRLTVL.

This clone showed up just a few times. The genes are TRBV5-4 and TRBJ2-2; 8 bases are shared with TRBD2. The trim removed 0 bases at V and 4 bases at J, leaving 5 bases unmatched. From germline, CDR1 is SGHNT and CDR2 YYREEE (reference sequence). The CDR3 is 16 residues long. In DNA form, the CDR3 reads TGTGCCAGCAGCTTGGGGGCGGGGGGACCCACCGGGGAGCTGTTTTTT. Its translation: CASSLGAGGPTGELFF. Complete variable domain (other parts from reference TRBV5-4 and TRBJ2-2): ETGVTQSPTHLIKTRGQQVTLRCSSQSGHNTVSWYQQALGQGPQFIFQYYREEENGRGNFPPRFSGLQFPNYSSELNVNALELDDSALYLCASSLGAGGPTGELFFGEGSRLTVL.

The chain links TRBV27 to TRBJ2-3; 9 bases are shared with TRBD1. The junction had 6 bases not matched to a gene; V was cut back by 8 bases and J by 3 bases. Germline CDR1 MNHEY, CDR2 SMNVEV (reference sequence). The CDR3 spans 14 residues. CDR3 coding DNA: TGTGCCAGCTCCCGGGACAGGGCGACAGATACGCAGTATTTT. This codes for CASSRDRATDTQYF.

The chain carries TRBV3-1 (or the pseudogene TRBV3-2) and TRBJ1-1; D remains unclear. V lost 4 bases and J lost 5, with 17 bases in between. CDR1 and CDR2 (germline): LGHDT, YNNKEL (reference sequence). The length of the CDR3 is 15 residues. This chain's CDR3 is CASSPPRVFHTEAFF. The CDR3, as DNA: TGTGCCAGCAGCCCTCCAAGGGTTTTCCATACTGAAGCTTTCTTT.

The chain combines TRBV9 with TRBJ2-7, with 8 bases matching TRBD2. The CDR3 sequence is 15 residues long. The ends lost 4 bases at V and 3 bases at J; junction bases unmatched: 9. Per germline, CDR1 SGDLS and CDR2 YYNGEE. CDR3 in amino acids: CASSPSGGSIYEQYF. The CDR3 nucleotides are TGTGCCAGCAGCCCCAGCGGGGGTAGCATCTACGAGCAGTACTTC.

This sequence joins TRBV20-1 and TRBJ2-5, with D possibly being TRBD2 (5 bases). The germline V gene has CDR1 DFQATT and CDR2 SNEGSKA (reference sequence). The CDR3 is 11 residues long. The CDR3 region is CSFYAAGTQYF. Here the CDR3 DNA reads TGCAGCTTCTACGCCGCGGGGACCCAGTACTTC.

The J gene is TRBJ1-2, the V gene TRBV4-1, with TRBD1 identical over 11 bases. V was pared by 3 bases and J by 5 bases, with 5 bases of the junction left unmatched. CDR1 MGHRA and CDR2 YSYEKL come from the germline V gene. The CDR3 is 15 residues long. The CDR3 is CASSQPGQGDYGYTF. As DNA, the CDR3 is TGCGCCAGCAGCCAGCCGGGACAGGGGGATTATGGCTACACCTTC.

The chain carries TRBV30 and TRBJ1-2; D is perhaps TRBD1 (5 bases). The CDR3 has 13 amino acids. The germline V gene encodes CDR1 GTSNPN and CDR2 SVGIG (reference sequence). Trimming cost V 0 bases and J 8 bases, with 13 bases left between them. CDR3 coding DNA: TGTGCCTGGAGTGTATCGGGAGGGGACGGCTACACCTTC. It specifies CAWSVSGGDGYTF.

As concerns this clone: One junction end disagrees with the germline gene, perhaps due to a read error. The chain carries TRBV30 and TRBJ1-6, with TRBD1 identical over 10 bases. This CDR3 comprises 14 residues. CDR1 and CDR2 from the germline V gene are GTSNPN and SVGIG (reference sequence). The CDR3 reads CAWRDPGTGEPVNF. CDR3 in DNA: TGTGCCTGGAGAGACCCGGGGACAGGGGAGCCGGTCAACTTT.

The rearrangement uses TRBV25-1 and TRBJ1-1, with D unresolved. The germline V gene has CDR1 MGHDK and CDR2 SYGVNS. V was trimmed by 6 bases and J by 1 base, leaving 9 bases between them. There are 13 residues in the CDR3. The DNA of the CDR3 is TGTGCCAGCAGAGGTAGGAGGAACACTGAAGCTTTCTTT. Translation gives CASRGRRNTEAFF.

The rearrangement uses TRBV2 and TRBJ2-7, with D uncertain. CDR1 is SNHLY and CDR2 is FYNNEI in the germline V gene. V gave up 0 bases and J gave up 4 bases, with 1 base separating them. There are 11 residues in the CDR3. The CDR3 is CASSEAYEQYF. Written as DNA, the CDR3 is TGTGCCAGCAGTGAAGCGTACGAGCAGTACTTC.